The 10 T cell receptor beta chains in this list originate from one sample, sequenced in a study of T-cell memory formation after mild COVID-19. A single record per CDR3 protein comes from TCRdb applying MiXCR to the 5' RACE reads. Seen here are 400,000 to 550,000 distinct CDR3 sequences, around 25% observed once, and the top ten hold approximately 12%. What was sequenced was PBMCs or a T cell subset sorted from them (not recorded which). Every receptor here comes from an adult woman who had mild COVID-19 (a few samples of this study predate the infection). Cell type and time point are not known.

The rearrangement uses TRBV24-1 and TRBJ2-7; 10 nucleotides match TRBD1. J was trimmed by 1 base and V by 3 bases; bases with no gene match: 2. This CDR3 is 15 amino acids long. Germline V gene lookup returns CDR1 KGHDR and CDR2 SFDVKD. CDR3 region: CATSDGTGVSYEQYF. DNA for the CDR3: TGTGCCACCAGTGATGGGACAGGGGTATCCTACGAGCAGTACTTC.

This chain joins TRBV27 and TRBJ2-3; D not resolved. The CDR3 is 12 amino acids. Germline assignment: CDR1 MNHEY and CDR2 SMNVEV (reference sequence). Trimming took off 3 bases at V and 4 bases at J, with 5 bases between the two ends. The CDR3 spells CASSFRPDTQYF. CDR3 bases: TGTGCCAGCAGTTTTCGTCCAGATACGCAGTATTTT.

This clonotype was observed a few times. The chain recombines TRBV18 with TRBJ1-2, with D unclear. Germline CDR1 and CDR2: KGHSH and LQKENI. The CDR3 extends over 14 amino acids. The V end lost 2 bases, the J end lost 5 bases, and 12 bases lay between the germline ends. CDR3 sequence reads: CASSPLADPYGYTF. The CDR3 DNA reads TGTGCCAGCTCACCATTGGCAGACCCTTATGGCTACACCTTC.

This clonotype was detected a few times. The chain uses TRBV5-1 and TRBJ2-5; 12 bases fit TRBD2. The CDR3 is 18 amino acids. Trimming removed 4 bases from V and 2 bases from J; junction bases left unmatched: 12. Germline V gene sequence: CDR1 SGHRS, CDR2 YFSETQ. The CDR3 coding sequence is TGCGCCAGCAGCACCGGCTCTAGCGGGGGGGTTCGTCAAGAGACCCAGTACTTC. As protein: CASSTGSSGGVRQETQYF.

The chain has TRBV6-5 and TRBJ2-7; D unclear. The CDR3 spans 16 residues. Deletions cut 0 bases from V and 3 bases from J, with 15 bases between. Germline assignment: CDR1 MNHEY and CDR2 SVGAGI. The CDR3 protein is CASSYSLTEGHYEQYF. DNA of the CDR3: TGTGCCAGCAGTTACTCGTTAACAGAAGGTCACTACGAGCAGTACTTC.

The sample holds one count of this clonotype. An end of the junction differs from the germline gene, which may be a read error. The chain uses TRBV24-1 and TRBJ2-2; D possibly corresponds to TRBD2 (6 bases). Germline CDR1 and CDR2: KGHDR and SFDVKD. The CDR3 runs 15 residues. The CDR3 DNA is TGTGCCACCAGTGACCTGCTGGGGAACACCGGGGGGCTGTTTTTT. It is translated as CATSDLLGNTGGLFF.

The CDR3 is CASSPAYQQYF. As DNA, the CDR3 is TGTGCCAGCAGCCCAGCCTACCAACAGTACTTC. V usage is TRBV6-2 or TRBV6-3 and J usage is TRBJ2-4; unclear D gene. This CDR3 has 11 amino acids. V was clipped by 6 bases and J by 13 bases, with 13 bases between them. Germline CDR1 MNHEY, CDR2 SVGEGT.

This clonotype was observed a few times. V usage is TRBV13 and J usage is TRBJ1-2; 8 nucleotides agree with TRBD1. Germline CDR1 and CDR2: PRHDT and FYEKMQ (reference sequence). The V segment lost 5 bases and the J segment 3 bases; nucleotides outside the gene matches: 8. CDR3 length: 15 residues. The CDR3 is CASSPRGQYDYGYTF. The CDR3 coding sequence is TGTGCCAGCAGCCCCAGGGGGCAATATGACTATGGCTACACCTTC.

This clonotype was seen a few times. The J gene is TRBJ2-5, the V gene TRBV7-8, with TRBD2 matching over 12 bases. CDR1 is SGHVS and CDR2 is FQNEAQ in the germline V gene. V gave up 5 bases and J gave up 1 base; unmatched junction bases: 5. This CDR3 is built from 16 residues. The CDR3 DNA sequence: TGTGCCAGCAGCCCGCGACTAGCGGGGGCCCAAGAGACCCAGTACTTC. This translates into CASSPRLAGAQETQYF.

This sequence joins TRBV6-5 and TRBJ2-7; no clear D. CDR1 and CDR2 (germline): MNHEY, SVGAGI. The CDR3 extends over 14 amino acids. The V and J ends lost 4 bases and 0 bases respectively, with 10 bases between them. The CDR3 sequence is CASSSKAHSYEQYF. The CDR3, as DNA: TGTGCCAGCAGTTCCAAGGCGCACTCCTACGAGCAGTACTTC.